This paragraph reports one T cell receptor (beta chain). Sequencing was performed with immunoSEQ multiplex PCR; in TCRdb, only in-frame clones are kept and a portion is missing. The data contain some 300,000 clones, almost 90% of them seen just once; the ten biggest clones take up around 4.4%. The trim removed 5 bases at V and 5 bases at J, leaving 9 bases unmatched. The germline CDR1 and CDR2 sequences are SNHLY and FYNNEI. This CDR3 has 16 residues. The entry originates in a study of blood T cell repertoires in COVID-19. Living in about two dozen US areas, the participants were between roughly 18 and 90 years of age. Clinical history reported by participants formed the basis on which cohorts were assigned.

The rearrangement uses TRBV2 and TRBJ2-7, with 13 bases matching TRBD2. Sequenced input: PBMCs or T cells enriched from blood (not recorded which). The origin of this receptor is a woman aged 18 to 35 with acute COVID-19. DNA for the CDR3: TGTGCCAGCAGTCGTCCCGGACTAGCGGGAGAGAACGAGCAGTACTTC. Translation gives CASSRPGLAGENEQYF. The whole variable domain, remainder taken from reference TRBV2 and TRBJ2-7, is EPEVTQTPSHQVTQMGQEVILRCVPISNHLYFYWYRQILGQKVEFLVSFYNNEISEKSEIFDDQFSVERPDGSNFTLKIRSTKLEDSAMYFCASSRPGLAGENEQYFGPGTRLTVT.